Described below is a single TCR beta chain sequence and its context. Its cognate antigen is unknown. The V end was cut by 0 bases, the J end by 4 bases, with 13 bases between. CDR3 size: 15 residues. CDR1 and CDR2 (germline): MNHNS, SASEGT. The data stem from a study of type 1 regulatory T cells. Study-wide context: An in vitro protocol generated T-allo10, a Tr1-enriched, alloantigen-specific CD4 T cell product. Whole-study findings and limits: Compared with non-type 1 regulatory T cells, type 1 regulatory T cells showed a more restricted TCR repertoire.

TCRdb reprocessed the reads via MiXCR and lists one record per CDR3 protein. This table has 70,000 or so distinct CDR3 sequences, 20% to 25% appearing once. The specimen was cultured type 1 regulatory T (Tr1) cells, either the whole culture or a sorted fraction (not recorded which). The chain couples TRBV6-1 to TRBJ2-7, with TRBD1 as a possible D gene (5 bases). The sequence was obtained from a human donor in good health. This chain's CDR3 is CASSEAQGRIYEQYF. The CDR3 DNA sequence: TGTGCCAGCAGTGAAGCGCAGGGCAGAATTTACGAGCAGTACTTC.